The entry that follows covers one TCR beta chain sequence. Expressed TCRB transcripts got sequenced, as all isolated RNA was reverse transcribed. Sequencing used immunoSEQ multiplex PCR; TCRdb keeps in-frame clones, though not all of them. The repertoire consists of hundreds of thousands of clones, with 10% to 12% occurring once and the leading ten covering approximately 0.05%. Deletions cut 1 base from V and 4 bases from J, with 13 bases between. CDR3 length equals 16 residues. The V gene's germline CDR1 is MGHRA and CDR2 YSYEKL. These data belong to a study of beta chain features in type 1 diabetes.

The chain carries TRBV4-1 and TRBJ2-2; D is perhaps TRBD2 (6 bases). This TCR was sampled from a woman between 18 and 30 years old in good health. Sequenced material: naive CD4+ T cells from blood. The CDR3 sequence is CASSQGTTLFTGELFF. CDR3 bases: TGCGCCAGCAGCCAAGGGACTACACTATTCACCGGGGAGCTGTTTTTT.